A selection of T cell receptor beta chains follows, all from one sample in a study of a mutant IDH1 vaccine in newly diagnosed glioma. Their recognized antigens are unknown. Measured with immunoSEQ multiplex PCR; TCRdb has only the in-frame clones, and not every one. This table has some 87,000 clones, 70% to 90% appearing once. This specimen consisted of PBMCs, obtained from a glioma patient whose treatment included an IDH1 peptide vaccine. These receptors all stem from a man between 35 and 55 years old with glioma. CDR3s include the opening cysteine and the closing phenylalanine or tryptophan. The order of the fields is J gene, V gene, clone size, CDR3 length, D gene, CDR3 DNA, CDR3 protein. The D gene is left open where the match is weak. The size of a clone is reported for some rows only, either as once, few or many, or as a class for expanded clones.

J: TRBJ2-2
V: TRBV5-6
size: -
length: 13
D: -
DNA: TGTGCCAGCAGCCCGGACCCTAATAATCGGCTGTTTTTT
CDR3: CASSPDPNNRLFF

J: TRBJ2-2
V: TRBV30
size: -
length: 16
D: TRBD2
DNA: TGTGCCTGGAGTGGGCTAGCGGGAGGGCGCGCCGGGGAGCTGTTTTTT
CDR3: CAWSGLAGGRAGELFF

J: TRBJ2-3
V: TRBV30
size: -
length: 15
D: -
DNA: TGTGCCTGGAGTGTACTGGGCGGGACTGGAGATACGCAGTATTTT
CDR3: CAWSVLGGTGDTQYF

J: TRBJ2-2
V: TRBV10-2
size: -
length: 13
D: TRBD1
DNA: TGCGCCAGCCGACAGGGGAACACCGGGGAGCTGTTTTTT
CDR3: CASRQGNTGELFF

J: TRBJ2-5
V: TRBV7-7
size: -
length: 12
D: -
DNA: TGTGCTAGCAGTTCCTCCGGAGAGACCCAGTACTTC
CDR3: CASSSSGETQYF

J: TRBJ2-4
V: TRBV28
size: -
length: 16
D: TRBD1
DNA: TGTGCCAGCAGATCACAGGGGGCTAAGGGCAAAAACATTCAGTACTTC
CDR3: CASRSQGAKGKNIQYF

J: TRBJ1-6
V: TRBV7-6
size: -
length: 16
D: -
DNA: TGTGCCAGCAGCTTAGATGTAAACTCCTATAATTCACCCCTCCACTTT
CDR3: CASSLDVNSYNSPLHF

J: TRBJ1-1
V: TRBV2
size: -
length: 15
D: -
DNA: TGTGCCAGCCGGGCTGGACAGCGTAAGGGCGCTGAAGCTTTCTTT
CDR3: CASRAGQRKGAEAFF

J: TRBJ2-7
V: TRBV19
size: -
length: 16
D: TRBD1
DNA: TGTGCCAGTAGTACAATGACAGGGCGTGATGACTACGAGCAGTACTTC
CDR3: CASSTMTGRDDYEQYF

J: TRBJ1-1
V: TRBV7-2
size: -
length: 13
D: TRBD1
DNA: TGTGCCAGCAGCTCACAGGGGTCCACTGAAGCTTTCTTT
CDR3: CASSSQGSTEAFF

J: TRBJ1-1
V: TRBV25-1
size: -
length: 14
D: -
DNA: TGTGCCAGCAGTGGGTGGACCCTGAACACTGAAGCTTTCTTT
CDR3: CASSGWTLNTEAFF

J: TRBJ2-3
V: TRBV20-1
size: -
length: 10
D: -
DNA: TGCAGTCCAACCCCTCTTATACAGTATTTT
CDR3: CSPTPLIQYF

J: TRBJ2-3
V: TRBV19
size: few
length: 17
D: TRBD2
DNA: TGTGCCAGTACCTCGTGGGGGAGGGGCGGTTCGGGAGATACGCAGTATTTT
CDR3: CASTSWGRGGSGDTQYF

J: TRBJ2-7
V: TRBV5-6
size: -
length: 13
D: -
DNA: TGTGCCAGCAGCTCGGGGCCTCCTGGGGAGCAGTACTTC
CDR3: CASSSGPPGEQYF

J: TRBJ2-1
V: TRBV2
size: -
length: 11
D: -
DNA: TGTGCCAGCGCCTCTAGGAATGAGCAGTTCTTC
CDR3: CASASRNEQFF

J: TRBJ1-2
V: TRBV29-1
size: -
length: 12
D: -
DNA: TGCAGCGTCCCCCCGGGGACTTATGGCTACACCTTC
CDR3: CSVPPGTYGYTF

J: TRBJ2-7
V: TRBV28
size: -
length: 16
D: TRBD1
DNA: TGTGCCAGCAGTCCCCACCCGACAGGGACCAACTACGAGCAGTACTTC
CDR3: CASSPHPTGTNYEQYF

J: TRBJ2-6
V: TRBV18
size: -
length: 16
D: -
DNA: TGTGCCAGCTCACCAGGGCCGGGCTCTGGGGCCAACGTCCTGACTTTC
CDR3: CASSPGPGSGANVLTF

J: TRBJ1-1
V: TRBV5-6
size: once
length: 14
D: -
DNA: TGTGCCAGCAGCTTCGGTGGATGGAACACTGAAGCTTTCTTT
CDR3: CASSFGGWNTEAFF

J: TRBJ2-5
V: TRBV6-1
size: -
length: 16
D: -
DNA: TGTGCCAGCAGTGAAAGGAGGAGAGGGACAAGGGAGACCCAGTACTTC
CDR3: CASSERRRGTRETQYF

J: TRBJ2-3
V: TRBV12-5
size: -
length: 15
D: -
DNA: TGTGCTAGTGATATCGGACTGAGAGGTACAGATACGCAGTATTTT
CDR3: CASDIGLRGTDTQYF

J: TRBJ1-2
V: TRBV7-2
size: -
length: 18
D: -
DNA: TGTGCCAGCAGCCCCGGGGTAGTAGGAGGGAAGATTTACTATGGCTACACCTTC
CDR3: CASSPGVVGGKIYYGYTF

J: TRBJ1-1
V: TRBV5-4
size: few
length: 11
D: TRBD1
DNA: TGTGCCAGCAGCGACAGGGTTGTGGCTTTCTTT
CDR3: CASSDRVVAFF

J: TRBJ2-3
V: TRBV7-9
size: -
length: 16
D: -
DNA: TGTGCCAGCAGCCACCTACTGCGGGGCCGGGGAGATACGCAGTATTTT
CDR3: CASSHLLRGRGDTQYF

J: TRBJ2-1
V: TRBV4-3
size: -
length: 16
D: TRBD2
DNA: TGCGCCAGCAGCCAAGCGCTAGCGGTCGAAGCAAGTGAGCAGTTCTTC
CDR3: CASSQALAVEASEQFF

J: TRBJ2-2
V: TRBV5-1
size: -
length: 15
D: -
DNA: TGCGCCAGCAGCTTGGACAGGGGAGGCCCCGGGGAGCTGTTTTTT
CDR3: CASSLDRGGPGELFF

J: TRBJ2-7
V: TRBV4-3
size: -
length: 16
D: TRBD1
DNA: TGCGCCAGCAGCCAAGGTATAGGACAGGGGTTGTACGAGCAGTACTTC
CDR3: CASSQGIGQGLYEQYF

J: TRBJ2-1
V: TRBV19
size: -
length: 14
D: -
DNA: TGTGCCAGTACTCGAGGCGGCTCCTACAATGAGCAGTTCTTC
CDR3: CASTRGGSYNEQFF

J: TRBJ1-2
V: TRBV19
size: -
length: 15
D: -
DNA: TGTGCCAGTAGTGCCTCACCAGGGTTTAGCTATGGCTACACCTTC
CDR3: CASSASPGFSYGYTF

J: TRBJ1-2
V: TRBV19
size: -
length: 11
D: -
DNA: TGTGCCAGTAGTATAGGTCAGGCATACACCTTC
CDR3: CASSIGQAYTF

J: TRBJ2-7
V: TRBV30
size: -
length: 13
D: -
DNA: TGTGCCTGGAGAACAGGGTTTACCTACGAGCAGTACTTC
CDR3: CAWRTGFTYEQYF

J: TRBJ2-1
V: TRBV7-2
size: -
length: 15
D: TRBD2
DNA: TGTGCCAGCAGCTTAAGAAGCGGGAGTGGTGGTGAGCAGTTCTTC
CDR3: CASSLRSGSGGEQFF

J: TRBJ2-7
V: TRBV19
size: -
length: 11
D: -
DNA: TGTGCCAGTAGTATTCGGGGCGAGCAGTACTTC
CDR3: CASSIRGEQYF

J: TRBJ2-7
V: TRBV13
size: -
length: 15
D: TRBD2
DNA: TGTGCCAGCAGCTTACGAATAGCGGGAGTGGACGAGCAGTACTTC
CDR3: CASSLRIAGVDEQYF

J: TRBJ2-7
V: TRBV30
size: once
length: 13
D: -
DNA: TGTGCCTGGGACCGGGACAACGCCTACGAGCAGTACTTC
CDR3: CAWDRDNAYEQYF

J: TRBJ2-3
V: TRBV4-1
size: -
length: 16
D: TRBD2
DNA: TGCGCCAGCAGCCAGGACCCTAGCGGGAGCACAGATACGCAGTATTTT
CDR3: CASSQDPSGSTDTQYF

J: TRBJ1-3
V: TRBV6-5
size: -
length: 13
D: -
DNA: TGTGCCAGCAGTTATGGACAATCGGACACCATATATTTT
CDR3: CASSYGQSDTIYF

J: TRBJ1-2
V: TRBV27
size: -
length: 15
D: TRBD1
DNA: TGTGCCAGCGGGGAACGGGACAGATCTAACTATGGCTACACCTTC
CDR3: CASGERDRSNYGYTF

J: TRBJ2-7
V: TRBV30
size: few
length: 12
D: -
DNA: TGTGCCTGGAGTGAGGGGGGCGCGTACCCGTACTTC
CDR3: CAWSEGGAYPYF

J: TRBJ2-6
V: TRBV7-6
size: -
length: 15
D: -
DNA: TGTGCCAGCAGCCAGATTGCTTCTGGGGCCGACGTCCTGACTTTC
CDR3: CASSQIASGADVLTF

J: TRBJ1-1
V: TRBV18
size: -
length: 18
D: -
DNA: TGTGCCAGCTCTACCATCCCGAATGGGGGCGTCCTGAACACTGAAGCTTTCTTT
CDR3: CASSTIPNGGVLNTEAFF

J: TRBJ2-1
V: TRBV6-4
size: once
length: 12
D: -
DNA: TGTGCCAGCAGTGGAGACGAAGGTGAGCAGTTCTTC
CDR3: CASSGDEGEQFF

J: TRBJ1-1
V: TRBV7-9
size: few
length: 13
D: -
DNA: TGTGCCAGTCCGGACGGTTGGGACACTGAAGCTTTCTTT
CDR3: CASPDGWDTEAFF

J: TRBJ1-1
V: TRBV5-5
size: -
length: 13
D: -
DNA: TGTGCCAGCAGCTTGGTAGGGGTAAGTGAAGCTTTCTTT
CDR3: CASSLVGVSEAFF

J: TRBJ2-5
V: TRBV5-1
size: -
length: 14
D: -
DNA: TGCGCCAGCAGCTTGAGGAGGGGGTCAGAGACCCAGTACTTC
CDR3: CASSLRRGSETQYF

J: TRBJ2-7
V: TRBV6-5
size: -
length: 14
D: -
DNA: TGTGCCAGCAGTTACCGATTAGTTACCTACGAGCAGTACTTC
CDR3: CASSYRLVTYEQYF

J: TRBJ1-6
V: TRBV4-1
size: -
length: 17
D: -
DNA: TGCGCCAGCAGCCAAGAAGGGCAGGGGCGAGCAAATTCACCCCTCCACTTT
CDR3: CASSQEGQGRANSPLHF

J: TRBJ2-1
V: TRBV7-9
size: few
length: 17
D: -
DNA: TGTGCCAGCAGCCCCCTCTTCCGGGTGACCTTTTGGAATGAGCAGTTCTTC
CDR3: CASSPLFRVTFWNEQFF

J: TRBJ2-5
V: TRBV7-2
size: -
length: 15
D: TRBD2
DNA: TGTGCCAGCAGCCAGGGACTAGCGGTCCAAGAGACCCAGTACTTC
CDR3: CASSQGLAVQETQYF

J: TRBJ2-7
V: TRBV6-5
size: once
length: 13
D: -
DNA: TGTGCCAGCAGTTACGGTAGCGGCTACGAGCAGTACTTC
CDR3: CASSYGSGYEQYF

J: TRBJ2-3
V: TRBV11-3
size: -
length: 12
D: -
DNA: TGTGCCAGCAGCCAAGGGACAGATACGCAGTATTTT
CDR3: CASSQGTDTQYF

J: TRBJ2-7
V: TRBV9
size: -
length: 16
D: TRBD2
DNA: TGTGCCAGCAGCGTATCCGGGAGGTCATCCTCCTACGAGCAGTACTTC
CDR3: CASSVSGRSSSYEQYF

J: TRBJ1-2
V: TRBV19
size: -
length: 15
D: TRBD1
DNA: TGTGCCAGTAGTTTTCCCGACAGGGAGGGCTATGGCTACACCTTC
CDR3: CASSFPDREGYGYTF

J: TRBJ1-2
V: TRBV7-2
size: -
length: 16
D: TRBD1
DNA: TGTGCCAGCAGCTTAGGATTGGACAGGGCCCCCTATGGCTACACCTTC
CDR3: CASSLGLDRAPYGYTF

J: TRBJ1-4
V: TRBV28
size: few
length: 14
D: -
DNA: TGTGCCACCTTGTATGGGGGAGGCTTCGGGAAACTGTTTTTT
CDR3: CATLYGGGFGKLFF

J: TRBJ1-2
V: TRBV25-1
size: once
length: 14
D: TRBD1
DNA: TGTGCCAGCCAACGGACAGGGGGCTGGGGTGGCTACACCTTC
CDR3: CASQRTGGWGGYTF

J: TRBJ1-2
V: TRBV7-2
size: -
length: 15
D: -
DNA: TGTGCCAGCAGCTTAGTGTCAGACAGCGTTTATGGCTACACCTTC
CDR3: CASSLVSDSVYGYTF

J: TRBJ2-7
V: TRBV5-6
size: -
length: 13
D: TRBD1
DNA: TGTGCCAGCAGTTTTGGACAGGGAGGCGAGCAGTACTTC
CDR3: CASSFGQGGEQYF

J: TRBJ1-3
V: TRBV5-1
size: -
length: 15
D: -
DNA: TGCGCCAGCAGCTTGGCGGGAATCTCTGGAAACACCATATATTTT
CDR3: CASSLAGISGNTIYF